This T cell receptor beta chain was captured by sequencing in a study of monozygotic twins with inflammatory bowel disease. Study-wide results and caveats: Varying immunosuppressive regimens may have increased patient repertoire variability. Twin concordance left repertoire similarity unchanged, with limited power a possible explanation for this lack of difference.

About this clonotype itself: Its antigen is currently unknown.

The draw for each donor consisted of a single 2.5 ml blood sample. With the 5' RACE reads reprocessed, TCRdb shows one record per CDR3 protein and no DNA. The sample totals some 130,000 distinct CDR3 sequences. The CDR3 contains 15 residues. The germline V gene has CDR1 SGHNT and CDR2 YYREEE (reference sequence). Sequences were obtained from blood. The clonotype comes from a human donor with ulcerative colitis or Crohn's disease, or a healthy co-twin of an affected twin (not recorded which). The chain carries TRBV5-4 and TRBJ2-1. The CDR3 reads CASSSDGFSYNEQFF.